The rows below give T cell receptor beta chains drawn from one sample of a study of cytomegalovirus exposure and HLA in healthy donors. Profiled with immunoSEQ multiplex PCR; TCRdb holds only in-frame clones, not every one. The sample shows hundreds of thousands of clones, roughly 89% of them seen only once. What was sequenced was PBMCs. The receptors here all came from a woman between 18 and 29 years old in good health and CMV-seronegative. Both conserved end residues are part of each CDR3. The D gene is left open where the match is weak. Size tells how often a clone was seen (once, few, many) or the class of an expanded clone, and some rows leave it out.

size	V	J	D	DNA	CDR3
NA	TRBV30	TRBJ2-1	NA	TGTGCCTGCCCCCGGATGGGTAGCGCATTGTACAATGAGCAGTTCTTC	CACPRMGSALYNEQFF
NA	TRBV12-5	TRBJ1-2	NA	TGTGCTAGCGTTGCGGACAGAAGTAACTATGGCTACACCTTC	CASVADRSNYGYTF
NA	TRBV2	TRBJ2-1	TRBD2	TGTGCCAGCAGCGAACCCGTCCCTAGCGGGGATTCCTACAATGAGCAGTTCTTC	CASSEPVPSGDSYNEQFF
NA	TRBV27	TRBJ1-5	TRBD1	TGTGCCAGCAGTTTATTCTCGGGACAGGGCCAATGGCCCCAGCATTTT	CASSLFSGQGQWPQHF
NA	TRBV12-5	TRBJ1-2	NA	TGTGCTAGTGGGGGCACCTATGGCTACACCTTC	CASGGTYGYTF
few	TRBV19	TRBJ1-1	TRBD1	TGTGCCAGTAGGGGGACAGGGGAAAGGACTGAAGCTTTCTTT	CASRGTGERTEAFF
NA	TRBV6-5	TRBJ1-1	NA	TGTGCCAGCAGTAACCGGGCCCGGGAAACTGAAGCTTTCTTT	CASSNRARETEAFF
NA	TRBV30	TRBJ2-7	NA	TGTGCCTGGAGGGGGACTCCAAGCGAGCAGTACTTC	CAWRGTPSEQYF
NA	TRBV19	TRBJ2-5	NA	TGTGCCAGTAGTATTGAGGGCCAGGGGCATGAGACCCAGTACTTC	CASSIEGQGHETQYF
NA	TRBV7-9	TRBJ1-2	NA	TGTGCCAGCAGCTTAGCGGCAGGTCGGCCTGGCTACACCTTC	CASSLAAGRPGYTF
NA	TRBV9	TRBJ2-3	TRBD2	TGTGCCAGCAGCGTAGGCCTAGCGGGGGGCCCGGCAGATACGCAGTATTTT	CASSVGLAGGPADTQYF
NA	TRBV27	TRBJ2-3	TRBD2	TGTGCCAGCAGTCTCGGACTAGCGGGGGTGTCCCCGTATTTT	CASSLGLAGVSPYF
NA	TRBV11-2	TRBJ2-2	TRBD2	TGTGCCAGCAGCTTAGGGGGACTAGCGGGGGGCACGAACACCGGGGAGCTGTTTTTT	CASSLGGLAGGTNTGELFF
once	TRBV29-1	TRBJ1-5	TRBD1	TGCAGCGCTACGACAGGGCTCAATCAGCCCCAGCATTTT	CSATTGLNQPQHF
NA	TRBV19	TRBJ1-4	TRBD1	TGTGCCAGTAGTAATCCCGGGACAGTGGGAGAAAAACTGTTTTTT	CASSNPGTVGEKLFF
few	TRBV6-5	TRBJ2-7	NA	TGTGCCAGCGAAGGTCGGACTCGCGAGCAGTACTTC	CASEGRTREQYF
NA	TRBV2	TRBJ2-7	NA	TGTGCCAGCAGTGTAATTCTGGACAGACAAACTATCTACGAGCAGTACTTC	CASSVILDRQTIYEQYF
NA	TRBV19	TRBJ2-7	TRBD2	TGTGCCAGTAGTATAGGTGGCGGGGGGGCCAGGGAGCAGTACTTC	CASSIGGGGAREQYF
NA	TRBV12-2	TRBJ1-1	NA	TGTGCAAGTCGCTTTTCTCCAGGGAACACTGAAGCTTTCTTT	CASRFSPGNTEAFF
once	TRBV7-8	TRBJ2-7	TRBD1	TGTGCCAGCAGCTTCGACAGGGCCGAGCAGTACTTC	CASSFDRAEQYF
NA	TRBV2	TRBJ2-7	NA	TGTGCCAGCAGTGAAGAGGTCGAGCGGGTCAGCTCCTACGAGCAGTACTTC	CASSEEVERVSSYEQYF
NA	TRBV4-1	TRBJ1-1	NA	TGCGCCAGCAGCCAAATACAGGGTTACACTGAAGCTTTCTTT	CASSQIQGYTEAFF
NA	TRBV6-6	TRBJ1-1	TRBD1	TGTGCCAGCGACGAACAGGGGCGGGACACTGAAGCTTTCTTT	CASDEQGRDTEAFF
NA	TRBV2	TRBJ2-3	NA	TGTGCCAGCAGTAACGACAGGTCTACGCAGTATTTT	CASSNDRSTQYF
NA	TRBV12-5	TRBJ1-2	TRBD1	TGTGCTAGTGGTTTCGGACAGGGGGTCGATGGCTACACCTTC	CASGFGQGVDGYTF
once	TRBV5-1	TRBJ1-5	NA	TGCGCCAGCAGCCCAGACAGTCAGGATCAGCCCCAGCATTTT	CASSPDSQDQPQHF
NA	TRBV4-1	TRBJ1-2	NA	TGCGCCAGCAGCCAAGAGAAACAGAGTGGCTACACCTTC	CASSQEKQSGYTF
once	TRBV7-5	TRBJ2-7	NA	TGTGCCAGAAAACCCGGGGGGTCCCCCTACGAGCAGTACTTC	CARKPGGSPYEQYF
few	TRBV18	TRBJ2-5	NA	TGTGCCAGCTCACCACCTTCGGGGCAAGAGACCCAGTACTTC	CASSPPSGQETQYF
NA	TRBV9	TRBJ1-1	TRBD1	TGTGCCAGCAGCGCCCCGGGACAGGGGGTTGAAGCTTTCTTT	CASSAPGQGVEAFF